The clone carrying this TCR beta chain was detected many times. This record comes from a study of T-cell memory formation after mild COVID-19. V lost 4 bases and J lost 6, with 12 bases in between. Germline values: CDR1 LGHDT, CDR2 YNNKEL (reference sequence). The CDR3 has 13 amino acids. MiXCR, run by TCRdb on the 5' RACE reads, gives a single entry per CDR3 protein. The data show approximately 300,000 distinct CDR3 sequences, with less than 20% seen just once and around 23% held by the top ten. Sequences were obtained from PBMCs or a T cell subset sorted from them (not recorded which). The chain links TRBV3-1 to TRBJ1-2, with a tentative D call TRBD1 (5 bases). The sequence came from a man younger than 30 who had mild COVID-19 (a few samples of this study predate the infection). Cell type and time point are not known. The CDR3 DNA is TGTGCCAGCAGCCTCGGGTTGGGGGATGGCTACACCTTC. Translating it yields CASSLGLGDGYTF.